Following are 20 T cell receptor beta chains from one sample sequenced in a study of technical replicates of blood from a few donors. Profiled with immunoSEQ multiplex PCR; TCRdb holds only in-frame clones, not every one. Among tens of thousands of clones, around 97% were seen once, and the ten largest hold approximately 0.18%. The sequencing sample was made of T cells isolated from PBMCs. Receptors originate from a human donor in good health.

The CDR3, as DNA: TGTGCCAGCAGTGAAACAGGGGTCTCTGGCTACACCTTC. Protein: CASSETGVSGYTF. V usage is TRBV27 and J usage is TRBJ1-2; 7 nucleotides agree with TRBD1. Germline CDR1 reads MNHEY; CDR2 reads SMNVEV (reference sequence). V lost 5 bases and J lost 7; bases outside the gene matches: 7. This CDR3 region has 13 residues.

The rearrangement links TRBV7-3 to TRBJ1-1; D unresolved. The ends were cut back, 6 bases at V and 1 base at J, with 21 bases in the middle. In germline, CDR1 is SGHTA, CDR2 FQGTGA. The CDR3 contains 17 residues. Here the CDR3 reads CASSSLERVWTNTEAFF. DNA for the CDR3: TGTGCCAGCAGTTCCCTCGAGAGGGTGTGGACGAACACTGAAGCTTTCTTT.

The chain employs TRBV7-6 and TRBJ1-4; D is possibly TRBD1 (5 bases). V lost 1 base and J lost 11, with 14 bases in between. This CDR3 comprises 14 residues. Germline-derived CDR1 and CDR2 are SGHVS and FNYEAQ. CDR3 DNA sequence: TGTGCCAGCAGCTTAGGGGGGGGATGGGAGAAACTGTTTTTT. This codes for CASSLGGGWEKLFF.

The rearrangement joins TRBV9 to TRBJ2-1; D uncertain. The ends were cut back, 4 bases at V and 5 bases at J, with 16 bases in the middle. CDR1 SGDLS and CDR2 YYNGEE come from the germline V gene. The CDR3 has 15 residues. The CDR3 loop is CASSSRPYRDNEQFF. In DNA form, the CDR3 reads TGTGCCAGCAGCTCCCGACCCTACAGAGACAATGAGCAGTTCTTC.

The chain joins TRBV27 to TRBJ2-7; 8 bases fit TRBD1. Germline loops: CDR1 MNHEY, CDR2 SMNVEV (reference sequence). V lost 5 bases and J lost 5; bases outside the gene matches: 14. The CDR3 runs 16 residues. The CDR3 reads CASSAAQTGDHHEQYF. CDR3 sequence (DNA): TGTGCCAGCAGTGCCGCCCAGACAGGGGATCACCACGAGCAGTACTTC.

This clone has a single count. This CDR3 reads CASRNQGAWNQPQHF. The CDR3 nucleotides read TGTGCCAGCAGGAACCAGGGGGCCTGGAATCAGCCCCAGCATTTT. The chain couples TRBV6-1 to TRBJ1-5; TRBD1 agrees at 8 bases. The ends lost 6 bases at V and 4 bases at J; junction bases unmatched: 8. Per the germline V gene, CDR1 is MNHNS and CDR2 is SASEGT. There are 15 residues in the CDR3.

The V and J genes are TRBV2 and TRBJ2-1; 9 bases align to TRBD2. V shed 6 bases and J 0 bases; nucleotides not matched to a gene: 3. Germline V lookup: CDR1 SNHLY, CDR2 FYNNEI. This CDR3 contains 15 residues. The CDR3 DNA reads as TGTGCCAGCAGATTTAGCGGGAGCTCCTACAATGAGCAGTTCTTC. Its protein product is CASRFSGSSYNEQFF.

J is TRBJ1-3 and V is TRBV2; D is undetermined. V lost 6 bases to trimming and J lost 4 bases, with 4 bases between them. The CDR3 consists of 11 residues. CDR1 is SNHLY, CDR2 FYNNEI, per germline. Here the CDR3 DNA reads TGTGCCAGCAGCTTAGGAAACACCATATATTTT. It encodes CASSLGNTIYF.

V usage is TRBV11-3 and J usage is TRBJ2-7, with TRBD2 matching 7 bases. Germline V CDR1 and CDR2: SGHNT, YENEEA. With V trimmed by 1 base and J by 1 base, 7 bases remained unmatched. The CDR3 totals 16 residues. In nucleotides, the CDR3 is TGTGCCAGCAGCTTAGCGGTTTGGGGGGGATCCTACGAGCAGTACTTC. The encoded protein is CASSLAVWGGSYEQYF.

The rearrangement joins TRBV30 to TRBJ1-2; the D is unclear. Germline lookup yields CDR1 GTSNPN and CDR2 SVGIG (reference sequence). Trimming pared 4 bases from V and 4 bases from J, leaving 7 bases between. The CDR3 is 11 residues long. CDR3 sequence (DNA): TGTGCCTGGAAACAATCCTATGGCTACACCTTC. Protein product: CAWKQSYGYTF.

V gene TRBV6-1 combines with J gene TRBJ1-5, with 9 bases matching TRBD1. The germline CDR1 and CDR2 sequences are MNHNS and SASEGT. J lost 5 bases, V lost 6 bases, and 8 bases had no gene match. CDR3 size: 15 residues. In DNA, the CDR3 is TGTGCCAGCAGGAGAGACAGGGGGTATGATCAGCCCCAGCATTTT. Translation gives CASRRDRGYDQPQHF.

This rearrangement joins TRBV4-1 to TRBJ1-4; D unclear. CDR1 is MGHRA, CDR2 YSYEKL, per germline. The V end lost 4 bases, the J end lost 0 bases, and 9 bases lay between the germline ends. The CDR3 is made up of 15 amino acids. The CDR3, as DNA: TGCGCCAGCAGCCCTCAAGCCTCAACTAATGAAAAACTGTTTTTT. It is translated as CASSPQASTNEKLFF.

This chain links TRBV14 with TRBJ1-4; D gene unclear. This CDR3 is 15 amino acids long. V was trimmed by 0 bases and J by 0 bases, leaving 5 bases between them. CDR1 SGHDN and CDR2 FVKESK come from the germline V gene. This CDR3 is CASSQDSATNEKLFF. The CDR3 bases are TGTGCCAGCAGCCAAGACAGCGCAACTAATGAAAAACTGTTTTTT.

The rearrangement joins TRBV5-4 to TRBJ2-1; 8 bases fit TRBD1. CDR1 and CDR2 from the germline V gene are SGHNT and YYREEE (reference sequence). The CDR3 consists of 13 residues. J lost 5 bases, V lost 4 bases, and 2 bases had no gene match. The DNA of the CDR3 is TGTGCCAGCAGCGAGACAGGGGACAATGAGCAGTTCTTC. The encoded protein is CASSETGDNEQFF.

V is TRBV10-3 and J is TRBJ1-4, with D maybe TRBD1 (5 bases). CDR3 size: 14 residues. Deletions cut 0 bases from V and 7 bases from J, with 9 bases between. Germline CDR1 ENHRY, CDR2 SYGVKD. The CDR3 sequence: CAISESGDREKLFF. The DNA of the CDR3 is TGTGCCATCAGTGAGTCAGGGGATCGTGAAAAACTGTTTTTT.

V is TRBV2 and J is TRBJ2-7, with a weak D call TRBD1 (5 bases). Trimming left V 11 bases short and J 4 bases short, with 21 bases between. The CDR3 runs 14 residues. Germline V CDR1 and CDR2: SNHLY, FYNNEI. The CDR3 region has the DNA TGTGCCGGAGCAAGTTTGAAGGGGTTTTACGAGCAGTACTTC. This translates into CAGASLKGFYEQYF.

The chain combines TRBV10-3 with TRBJ1-1; D possibly corresponds to TRBD1 (6 bases). With 2 bases removed from V and 1 base from J, the gap between germline ends came to 17 bases. CDR3 size: 17 residues. Germline V CDR1 and CDR2: ENHRY, SYGVKD. CDR3 region: CAISEPLTGFKNTEAFF. In nucleotides, the CDR3 is TGTGCCATCAGTGAGCCCCTTACAGGGTTTAAGAACACTGAAGCTTTCTTT.

V and J are TRBV28 and TRBJ2-7; the match to TRBD2 covers 7 bases. Germline V lookup: CDR1 MDHEN, CDR2 SYDVKM. This CDR3 has 14 amino acids. J lost 4 bases, V lost 6 bases, and 9 bases had no gene match. CDR3 in amino acids: CASRAGTTHYEQYF. The CDR3 coding sequence is TGTGCCAGCAGGGCCGGGACTACCCATTACGAGCAGTACTTC.

This chain connects TRBV6-5 to TRBJ2-7; possibly TRBD2 for D (6 bases). The CDR3 is made up of 15 amino acids. Per the germline V gene, CDR1 is MNHEY and CDR2 is SVGAGI. V was shortened by 5 bases and J by 0 bases, with 14 bases between the two germline ends. The CDR3 nucleotides are TGTGCCAGCAGTCAGGAGGGCCGGGGCTCCTACGAGCAGTACTTC. Translation gives CASSQEGRGSYEQYF.

The chain's CDR3 is CASSEKGYFNSYNSPLHF. DNA for the CDR3: TGTGCCAGCAGCGAGAAGGGGTACTTTAACTCCTATAATTCACCCCTCCACTTT. The chain uses TRBV14 and TRBJ1-6; a weak D match, TRBD1 (5 bases). Between the trimmed V and J ends, which lost 5 bases and 0 bases, there was a span of 17 bases. This CDR3 region has 18 residues. Germline loops: CDR1 SGHDN, CDR2 FVKESK.